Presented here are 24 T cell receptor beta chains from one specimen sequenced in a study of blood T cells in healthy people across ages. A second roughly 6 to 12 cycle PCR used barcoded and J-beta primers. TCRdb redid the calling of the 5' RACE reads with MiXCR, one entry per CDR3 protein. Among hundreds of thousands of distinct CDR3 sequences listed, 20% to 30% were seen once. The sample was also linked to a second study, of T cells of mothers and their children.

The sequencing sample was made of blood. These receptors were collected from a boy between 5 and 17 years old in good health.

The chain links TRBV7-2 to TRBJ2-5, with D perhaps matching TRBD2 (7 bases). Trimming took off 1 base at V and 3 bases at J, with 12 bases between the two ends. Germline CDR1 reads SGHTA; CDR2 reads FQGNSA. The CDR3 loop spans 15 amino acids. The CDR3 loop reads CASSLGGGGKETQYF. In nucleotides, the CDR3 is TGTGCCAGCAGCTTAGGAGGGGGGGGCAAAGAGACCCAGTACTTC.

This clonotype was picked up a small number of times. The CDR3 nucleotides read TGTGCCACCAGCAGAGTGCCGGGACCAACAGTGCAAGAGACCCAGTACTTC. It yields the protein CATSRVPGPTVQETQYF. The V gene is TRBV15, the J gene TRBJ2-5; D is perhaps TRBD1 or TRBD2 (5 bases each). This CDR3 region has 17 residues. Trimming stripped 1 base from V and 2 bases from J, with 17 bases between. The V gene's germline CDR1 is LNHNV and CDR2 YYDKDF (reference sequence).

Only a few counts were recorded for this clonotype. The CDR3 protein is CSVVGQRGRSETQYF. CDR3 bases: TGCAGCGTTGTAGGGCAGCGCGGGAGATCGGAGACCCAGTACTTC. This chain uses TRBV29-1 with TRBJ2-5; 7 bases line up with TRBD2. The CDR3 runs 15 residues. Trimming took 4 bases from V and 5 from J; bases not matched to a gene: 13. From germline, CDR1 is SQVTM and CDR2 ANQGSEA.

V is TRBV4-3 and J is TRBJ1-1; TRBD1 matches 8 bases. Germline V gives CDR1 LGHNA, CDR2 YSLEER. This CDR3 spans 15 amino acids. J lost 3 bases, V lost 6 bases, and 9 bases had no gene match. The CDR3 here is CASRQLQGVDTEAFF. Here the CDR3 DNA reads TGCGCCAGCAGACAACTACAGGGGGTAGACACTGAAGCTTTCTTT.

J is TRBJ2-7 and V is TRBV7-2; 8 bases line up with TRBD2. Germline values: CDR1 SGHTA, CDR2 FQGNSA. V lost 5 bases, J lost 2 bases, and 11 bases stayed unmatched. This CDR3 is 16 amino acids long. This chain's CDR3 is CASSLGLAGSTYEQYF. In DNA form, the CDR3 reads TGTGCCAGCAGCCTAGGATTAGCGGGAAGTACCTACGAGCAGTACTTC.

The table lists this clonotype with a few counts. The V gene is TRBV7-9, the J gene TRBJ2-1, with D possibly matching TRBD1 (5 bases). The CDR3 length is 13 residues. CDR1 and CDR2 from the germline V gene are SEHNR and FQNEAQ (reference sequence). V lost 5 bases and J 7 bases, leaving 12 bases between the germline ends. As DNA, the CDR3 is TGTGCCAGCAGCCTCAGGGCGGAAAATGAGCAGTTCTTC. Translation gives CASSLRAENEQFF.

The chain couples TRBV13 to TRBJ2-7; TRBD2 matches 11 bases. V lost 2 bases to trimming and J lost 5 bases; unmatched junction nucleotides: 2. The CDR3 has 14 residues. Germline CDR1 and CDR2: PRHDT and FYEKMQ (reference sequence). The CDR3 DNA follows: TGTGCCAGCAGCTTAAGACTAGCGGGAAACGAGCAGTACTTC. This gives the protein CASSLRLAGNEQYF.

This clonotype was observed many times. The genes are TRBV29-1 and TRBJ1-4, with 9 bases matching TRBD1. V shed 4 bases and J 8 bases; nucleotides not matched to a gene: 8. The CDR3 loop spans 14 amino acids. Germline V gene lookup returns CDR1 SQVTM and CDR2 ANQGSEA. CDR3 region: CSVVGTGLSEKLFF. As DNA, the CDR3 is TGCAGCGTTGTCGGGACAGGGTTAAGCGAAAAACTGTTTTTT.

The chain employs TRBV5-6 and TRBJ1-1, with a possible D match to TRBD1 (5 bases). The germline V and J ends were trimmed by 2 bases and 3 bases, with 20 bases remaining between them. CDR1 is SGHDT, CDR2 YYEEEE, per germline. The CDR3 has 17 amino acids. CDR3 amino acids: CASSLGVGDFGDTEAFF. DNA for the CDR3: TGTGCCAGCAGCTTAGGGGTCGGGGACTTCGGGGACACTGAAGCTTTCTTT.

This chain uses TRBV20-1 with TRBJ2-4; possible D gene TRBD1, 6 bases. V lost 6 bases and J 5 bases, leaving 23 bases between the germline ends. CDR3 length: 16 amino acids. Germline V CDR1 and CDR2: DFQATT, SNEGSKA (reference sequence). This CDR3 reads CSATPADSLRENIQYF. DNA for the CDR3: TGCAGTGCAACCCCCGCGGACAGCTTGCGCGAAAACATTCAGTACTTC.

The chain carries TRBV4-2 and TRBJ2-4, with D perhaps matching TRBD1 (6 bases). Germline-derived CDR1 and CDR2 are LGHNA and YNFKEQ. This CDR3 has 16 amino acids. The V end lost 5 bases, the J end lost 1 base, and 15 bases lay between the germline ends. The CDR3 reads CASSSEGGAAKNIQYF. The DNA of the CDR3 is TGTGCCAGCAGCAGTGAAGGGGGAGCGGCCAAAAACATTCAGTACTTC.

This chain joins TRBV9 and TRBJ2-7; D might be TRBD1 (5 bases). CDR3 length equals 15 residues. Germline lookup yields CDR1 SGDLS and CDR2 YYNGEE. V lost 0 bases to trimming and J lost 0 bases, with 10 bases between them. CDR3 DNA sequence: TGTGCCAGCAGCGTAGAGGGGTTCAGCTCCTACGAGCAGTACTTC. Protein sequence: CASSVEGFSSYEQYF.

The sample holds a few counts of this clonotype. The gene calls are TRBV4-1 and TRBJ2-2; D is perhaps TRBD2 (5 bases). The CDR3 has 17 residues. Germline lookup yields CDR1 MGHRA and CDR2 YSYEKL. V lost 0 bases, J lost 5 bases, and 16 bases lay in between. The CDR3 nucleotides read TGCGCCAGCAGCCAAGATTGGCCGGGCCCGGGGACCGGGGAGCTGTTTTTT. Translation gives CASSQDWPGPGTGELFF.

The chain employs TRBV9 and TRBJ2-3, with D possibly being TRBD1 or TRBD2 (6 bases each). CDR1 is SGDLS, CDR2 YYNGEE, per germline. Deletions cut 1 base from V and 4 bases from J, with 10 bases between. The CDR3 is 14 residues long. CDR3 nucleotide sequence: TGTGCCAGCAGCGTAAACAGGGAGGCAGATACGCAGTATTTT. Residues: CASSVNREADTQYF.

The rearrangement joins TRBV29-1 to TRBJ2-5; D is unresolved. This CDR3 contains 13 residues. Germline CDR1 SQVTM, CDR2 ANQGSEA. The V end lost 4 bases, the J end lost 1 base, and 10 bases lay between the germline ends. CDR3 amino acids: CSVGVEVQETQYF. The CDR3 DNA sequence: TGCAGCGTTGGTGTTGAAGTCCAAGAGACCCAGTACTTC.

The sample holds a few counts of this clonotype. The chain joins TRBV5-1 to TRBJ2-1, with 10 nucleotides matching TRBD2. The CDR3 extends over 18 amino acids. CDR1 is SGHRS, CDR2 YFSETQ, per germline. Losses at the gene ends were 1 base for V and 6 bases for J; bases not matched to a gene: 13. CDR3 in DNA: TGCGCCAGCAGCTTGAGGGCGAGCGGGGGGGAAATCCCCAATGAGCAGTTCTTC. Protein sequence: CASSLRASGGEIPNEQFF. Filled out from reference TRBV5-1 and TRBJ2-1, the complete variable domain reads KAGVTQTPRYLIKTRGQQVTLSCSPISGHRSVSWYQQTPGQGLQFLFEYFSETQRNKGNFPGRFSGRQFSNSRSEMNVSTLELGDSALYLCASSLRASGGEIPNEQFFGPGTRLTVL.

The CDR3 DNA reads TGTGCCAGCAGTTCCTCATCGAGCTATAGCAATCAGCCCCAGCATTTT. Translated: CASSSSSSYSNQPQHF. The chain combines TRBV27 with TRBJ1-5, with D hard to call. Trimming removed 4 bases at V and 0 bases at J, with 13 bases between. From germline, CDR1 is MNHEY and CDR2 SMNVEV (reference sequence). CDR3 length: 16 amino acids.

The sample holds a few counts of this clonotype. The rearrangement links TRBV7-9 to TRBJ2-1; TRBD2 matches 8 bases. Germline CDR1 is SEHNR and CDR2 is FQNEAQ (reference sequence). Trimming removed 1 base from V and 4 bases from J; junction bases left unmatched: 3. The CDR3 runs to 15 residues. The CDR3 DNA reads TGTGCCAGCAGCTTAGTACTAGCGGCGTACAATGAGCAGTTCTTC. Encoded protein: CASSLVLAAYNEQFF.

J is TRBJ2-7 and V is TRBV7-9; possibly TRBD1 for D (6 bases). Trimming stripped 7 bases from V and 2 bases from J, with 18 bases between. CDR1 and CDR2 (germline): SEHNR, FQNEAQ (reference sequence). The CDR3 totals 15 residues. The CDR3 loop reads CASTPAAGATYEQYF. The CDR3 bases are TGTGCCAGCACCCCTGCGGCAGGGGCGACCTACGAGCAGTACTTC.

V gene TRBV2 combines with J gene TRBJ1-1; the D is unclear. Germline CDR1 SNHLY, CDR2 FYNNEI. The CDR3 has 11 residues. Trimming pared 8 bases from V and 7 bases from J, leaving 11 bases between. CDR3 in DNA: TGTGCCAGCGGAAGGTTCGTTGAAGCTTTCTTT. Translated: CASGRFVEAFF.

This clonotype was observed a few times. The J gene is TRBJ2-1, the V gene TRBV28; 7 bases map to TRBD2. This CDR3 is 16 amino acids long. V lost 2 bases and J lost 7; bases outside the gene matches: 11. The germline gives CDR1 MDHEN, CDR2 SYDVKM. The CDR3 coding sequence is TGTGCCAGCAGTTTAGTCGGGCGCGGGAGTGATAATGAGCAGTTCTTC. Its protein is CASSLVGRGSDNEQFF.

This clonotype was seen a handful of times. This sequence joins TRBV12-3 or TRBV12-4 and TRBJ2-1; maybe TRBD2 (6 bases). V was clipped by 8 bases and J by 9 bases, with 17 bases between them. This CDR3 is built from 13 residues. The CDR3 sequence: CASGGGVFTEQFF. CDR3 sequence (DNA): TGTGCCAGCGGGGGAGGAGTTTTCACTGAGCAGTTCTTC.

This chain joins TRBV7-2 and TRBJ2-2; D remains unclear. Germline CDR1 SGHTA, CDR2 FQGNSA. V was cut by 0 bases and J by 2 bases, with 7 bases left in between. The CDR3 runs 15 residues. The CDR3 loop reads CASSLAVGNTGELFF. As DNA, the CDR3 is TGTGCCAGCAGCTTAGCGGTCGGTAACACCGGGGAGCTGTTTTTT.

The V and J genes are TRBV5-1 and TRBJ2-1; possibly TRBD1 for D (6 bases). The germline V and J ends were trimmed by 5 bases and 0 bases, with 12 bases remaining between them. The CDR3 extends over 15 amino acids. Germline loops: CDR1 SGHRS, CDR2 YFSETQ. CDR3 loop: CASSPDRRSYNEQFF. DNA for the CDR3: TGCGCCAGCAGTCCAGACAGGCGCTCCTACAATGAGCAGTTCTTC.